The 15 T cell receptor beta chains below all came from one sample that was sequenced in a study of blood T cells in healthy people across ages. With a J-beta primer mix and a sample-barcoded 5' primer, a second PCR ran 7 to 11 cycles. TCRdb re-analysed the 5' RACE reads in MiXCR, keeping a single row per CDR3 protein. The sample holds about 570,000 distinct CDR3 sequences, about 27% seen once. This sample also belongs to another study, concerning T cells of mothers and their children.

Sequenced: blood. The receptors derive from a boy younger than 10 in good health.

This clonotype showed up many times. The chain couples TRBV2 to TRBJ1-4; D ambiguous. With 3 bases removed from V and 0 bases from J, the gap between germline ends came to 5 bases. The CDR3 consists of 14 residues. From germline, CDR1 is SNHLY and CDR2 FYNNEI. The CDR3 DNA follows: TGTGCCAGCAGTGATTCCACAACTAATGAAAAACTGTTTTTT. It yields the protein CASSDSTTNEKLFF.

This clonotype was observed a few times. V and J are TRBV7-9 and TRBJ2-1; D is undetermined. Germline CDR1 is SEHNR and CDR2 is FQNEAQ (reference sequence). Trimming cost V 5 bases and J 0 bases, with 8 bases left between them. The CDR3 length is 14 residues. The CDR3 DNA is TGTGCCAGCAGCGGCTTTTCCTCCTACAATGAGCAGTTCTTC. Protein sequence: CASSGFSSYNEQFF.

The V and J genes are TRBV12-3 or TRBV12-4 and TRBJ1-1, with D perhaps matching TRBD1 (5 bases). The CDR3 length is 14 residues. V shed 4 bases and J shed 4 bases, with 13 bases lying between them. The CDR3 bases are TGTGCCAGCAGTTGGGAGGGACTAACCACTGAAGCTTTCTTT. Its translation is CASSWEGLTTEAFF.

This chain links TRBV10-3 with TRBJ1-1; D remains ambiguous. Germline V gene lookup returns CDR1 ENHRY and CDR2 SYGVKD. The CDR3 spans 15 residues. Deletions cut 0 bases from V and 0 bases from J, with 8 bases between. This CDR3 reads CAISESRYMNTEAFF. Written as DNA, the CDR3 is TGTGCCATCAGTGAGTCGAGGTATATGAACACTGAAGCTTTCTTT.

This clonotype has a handful of counts. The chain employs TRBV7-9 and TRBJ1-2; perhaps TRBD1 as D (5 bases). Germline V gene data show CDR1 as SEHNR and CDR2 as FQNEAQ (reference sequence). The V end lost 5 bases, the J end lost 4 bases, and 20 bases lay between the germline ends. This CDR3 is 16 amino acids long. The CDR3 DNA reads TGTGCCAGCAGCGCATCTCCGGGACGGAGCACCTATGGCTACACCTTC. This encodes CASSASPGRSTYGYTF.

The chain links TRBV4-2 to TRBJ2-3; 8 bases are a match to TRBD2. From germline, CDR1 is LGHNA and CDR2 YNFKEQ. J lost 7 bases, V lost 1 base, and 13 bases had no gene match. The CDR3 runs 17 residues. The CDR3 sequence is CASSQAEVAGTTYTQYF. CDR3 sequence (DNA): TGTGCCAGCAGCCAAGCGGAGGTAGCGGGGACTACCTATACGCAGTATTTT.

The gene calls are TRBV12-5 and TRBJ1-1; D is perhaps TRBD1 (6 bases). The germline CDR1 and CDR2 sequences are LGHNT and FRNRAP. The CDR3 has 12 residues. V was trimmed by 3 bases and J by 4 bases, leaving 6 bases between them. CDR3 sequence (DNA): TGTGCTAGTGGTTTAGGGGGCACTGAAGCTTTCTTT. This sequence encodes CASGLGGTEAFF.

The chain recombines TRBV11-2 with TRBJ1-2, with 7 bases identical to TRBD1. Germline V gene lookup returns CDR1 SGHAT and CDR2 FQNNGV. The CDR3 has 14 amino acids. The trim removed 5 bases at V and 4 bases at J, leaving 7 bases unmatched. The DNA of the CDR3 is TGTGCCAGCAGCGAGGGGACAGCTTTCTATGGCTACACCTTC. Protein sequence: CASSEGTAFYGYTF. Combining the CDR3 with reference TRBV11-2 and TRBJ1-2 gives the whole variable domain EAGVAQSPRYKIIEKRQSVAFWCNPISGHATLYWYQQILGQGPKLLIQFQNNGVVDDSQLPKDRFSAERLKGVDSTLKIQPAKLEDSAVYLCASSEGTAFYGYTFGSGTRLTVV.

This clonotype came up a few times. The chain carries TRBV30 and TRBJ2-7; perhaps TRBD1 as D (6 bases). Germline V gene data show CDR1 as GTSNPN and CDR2 as SVGIG (reference sequence). The CDR3 spans 13 residues. Trimming stripped 6 bases from V and 6 bases from J, with 18 bases between. CDR3 amino acids: CACLPANRAEQYF. CDR3 DNA sequence: TGTGCCTGCCTCCCCGCCAACAGGGCCGAGCAGTACTTC.

The chain joins TRBV5-1 to TRBJ1-5; a possible D gene is TRBD1 (5 bases). The CDR3 is 14 residues long. CDR1 is SGHRS, CDR2 YFSETQ, per germline. V was pared by 3 bases and J by 7 bases, with 14 bases between. The DNA for the CDR3 is TGCGCCAGCAGCTGGGGCCAGGGAGGACAGCCCCAGCATTTT. Its protein product is CASSWGQGGQPQHF.

The chain joins TRBV4-3 to TRBJ1-3; 7 bases match TRBD1. The trim removed 4 bases at V and 4 bases at J, leaving 7 bases unmatched. The CDR3 is 15 residues long. Germline V gives CDR1 LGHNA, CDR2 YSLEER. The CDR3 nucleotides read TGCGCCAGCAGCCCCCCGACAGGGACCGGAAACACCATATATTTT. This codes for CASSPPTGTGNTIYF.

In this sample, this clonotype turned up a few times. The gene calls are TRBV25-1 and TRBJ2-1, with D perhaps matching TRBD1 (6 bases). The CDR3 is 15 residues long. V was cut by 2 bases and J by 7 bases, with 15 bases left in between. Germline V gene data show CDR1 as MGHDK and CDR2 as SYGVNS. Here the CDR3 reads CASSEVLGATNEQFF. CDR3 nucleotides: TGTGCCAGCAGTGAAGTGCTGGGGGCGACGAATGAGCAGTTCTTC.

Turning to this clonotype: A read error may account for a junction end that differs from germline. The chain couples TRBV12-3 or TRBV12-4 to TRBJ2-3; D perhaps matches TRBD2 (6 bases). The CDR3 runs to 16 residues. CDR3 nucleotides: TGTGCCAGCAGTTTAGATCCGGGAGCCACCACAGATGCGCAGTATTTT. It is translated as CASSLDPGATTDAQYF.

This chain connects TRBV9 to TRBJ2-5, with unresolved D. V was shortened by 2 bases and J by 5 bases, with 19 bases between the two germline ends. The germline gives CDR1 SGDLS, CDR2 YYNGEE. The CDR3 length is 16 residues. The CDR3: CASSVSPGRVGETQYF. The CDR3 DNA reads as TGTGCCAGCAGCGTCTCCCCAGGTAGAGTTGGCGAGACCCAGTACTTC.

V usage is TRBV6-5 and J usage is TRBJ2-5; TRBD1 is a possible D gene (6 bases). Germline V gene lookup returns CDR1 MNHEY and CDR2 SVGAGI. Trimming pared 4 bases from V and 3 bases from J, leaving 15 bases between. The CDR3 is made up of 15 amino acids. The CDR3 DNA reads as TGTGCCAGCAGTTTTGGGGGCTGGGGTGAAGAGACCCAGTACTTC. Translated, it gives CASSFGGWGEETQYF.